Detailed here is one T cell receptor beta chain. This sample is drawn from a study of blood T cell repertoires in COVID-19. Study in general: The samples span acute and convalescent COVID-19 from the United States, Italy and Spain.

Measured with immunoSEQ multiplex PCR; TCRdb has only the in-frame clones, and not every one. In the table there are about 380,000 clones, approximately 90% of which are singletons. Trimming removed 4 bases from V and 7 bases from J, with 11 bases in between. Per the germline V gene, CDR1 is KGHSH and CDR2 is LQKENI. This CDR3 comprises 13 residues. Clinical history reported by participants formed the basis on which cohorts were assigned. The chain recombines TRBV18 with TRBJ1-5; no firm D call. The TCR comes from a young woman who had recovered from COVID-19. The material sequenced was PBMCs or T cells enriched from blood (not recorded which). The CDR3 spells CASSLAGVQPQHF. CDR3 nucleotides: TGTGCCAGCTCACTGGCGGGAGTACAGCCCCAGCATTTT.